The rows below give T cell receptor beta chains drawn from one sample of a study of T cells after somatic rescue of genetic block. The data were produced by immunoSEQ multiplex PCR, yet TCRdb's version contains in-frame clones alone and is incomplete. Of tens of thousands of clones detected, roughly 92% appear once; the ten largest clones hold about 2.7%. Sample: peripheral blood mononuclear cells (PBMCs). These receptors all stem from a man aged 35 to 55. The CDR3 runs from the conserved cysteine through the conserved F or W. The order of the fields is CDR3 protein, CDR3 DNA, J gene, D gene, V gene, clone size. The D gene is left open where the match is weak. Rows may omit the clone size; those that give it use once, few, many or a size class.

CDR3: CASSQEATVNYGYTF; DNA: TGCGCCAGCAGCCAAGAAGCGACAGTTAACTATGGCTACACCTTC; J: TRBJ1-2; D: -; V: TRBV4-1; size: -
CDR3: CASSPRERRKNTEAFF; DNA: TGTGCCAGCAGCCCGCGAGAGAGACGCAAGAACACTGAAGCTTTCTTT; J: TRBJ1-1; D: -; V: TRBV5-4; size: -
CDR3: CASSPQGASQETQYF; DNA: TGTGCCAGCAGTCCACAGGGGGCGAGCCAAGAGACCCAGTACTTC; J: TRBJ2-5; D: TRBD1; V: TRBV6-4; size: -
CDR3: CASSLAGTLGYTF; DNA: TGCGCCAGCAGCTTGGCCGGGACTTTAGGCTACACCTTC; J: TRBJ1-2; D: -; V: TRBV5-1; size: once
CDR3: CASSPGDNYSNQPQHF; DNA: TGTGCCAGCAGCCCGGGGGACAATTATAGCAATCAGCCCCAGCATTTT; J: TRBJ1-5; D: -; V: TRBV16; size: -
CDR3: CASSQGAGGVSGANVLTF; DNA: TGTGCCAGCAGCCAGGGAGCGGGGGGAGTGTCTGGGGCCAACGTCCTGACTTTC; J: TRBJ2-6; D: TRBD2; V: TRBV4-2; size: once
CDR3: CASSTRQGADNSPLHF; DNA: TGTGCCAGCAGCACGCGACAGGGGGCGGATAATTCACCCCTCCACTTT; J: TRBJ1-6; D: TRBD1; V: TRBV4-2; size: once
CDR3: CASSILLGNVYEQYF; DNA: TGTGCCAGTAGTATCTTGTTGGGGAATGTCTACGAGCAGTACTTC; J: TRBJ2-7; D: -; V: TRBV19; size: -
CDR3: CASSSQRGGHNEQFF; DNA: TGTGCCAGCAGCTCCCAGAGAGGGGGCCACAATGAGCAGTTCTTC; J: TRBJ2-1; D: TRBD1; V: TRBV6-6; size: once
CDR3: CASSLGDSNYGYTF; DNA: TGCGCCAGCAGCTTGGGGGACAGCAACTATGGCTACACCTTC; J: TRBJ1-2; D: TRBD1; V: TRBV5-1; size: -
CDR3: CASSQPPGQGRDQPQHF; DNA: TGCGCCAGCAGTCAGCCGCCGGGACAGGGCAGGGATCAGCCCCAGCATTTT; J: TRBJ1-5; D: TRBD1; V: TRBV23-1; size: -
CDR3: CASSTAYSNQPQHF; DNA: TGTGCCAGTAGTACAGCCTATAGCAATCAGCCCCAGCATTTT; J: TRBJ1-5; D: -; V: TRBV6-1; size: -
CDR3: CASLKSDSPQETQYF; DNA: TGTGCCAGCTTGAAGTCGGACAGTCCTCAAGAGACCCAGTACTTC; J: TRBJ2-5; D: -; V: TRBV18; size: -
CDR3: CASSFSPVPTQAFF; DNA: TGTGCCAGCAGTTTTTCACCCGTCCCCACTCAAGCTTTCTTT; J: TRBJ1-1; D: -; V: TRBV27; size: few
CDR3: CASSPVTDTQYF; DNA: TGTGCCAGCAGCCCGGTCACAGATACGCAGTATTTT; J: TRBJ2-3; D: -; V: TRBV14; size: -
CDR3: CASPLWDRAAWEQYF; DNA: TGTGCCAGCCCCCTATGGGACAGGGCAGCTTGGGAGCAGTACTTC; J: TRBJ2-7; D: TRBD1; V: TRBV27; size: -
CDR3: CASSQDGTGGDTDTQYF; DNA: TGCGCCAGCAGCCAAGATGGGACAGGGGGGGACACAGATACGCAGTATTTT; J: TRBJ2-3; D: TRBD1; V: TRBV4-1; size: -
CDR3: CASSLEGGANSPLHF; DNA: TGTGCCAGCAGTCTCGAGGGGGGGGCGAATTCACCCCTCCACTTT; J: TRBJ1-6; D: -; V: TRBV28; size: -
CDR3: CASSQSGRGSYNEQFF; DNA: TGCGCCAGCAGTCAATCCGGGAGGGGGTCCTACAATGAGCAGTTCTTC; J: TRBJ2-1; D: TRBD2; V: TRBV23-1; size: -
CDR3: CASSVGASGDTQYF; DNA: TGTGCCAGCAGCGTAGGGGCTAGCGGAGATACGCAGTATTTT; J: TRBJ2-3; D: TRBD2; V: TRBV9; size: -
CDR3: CASMRTAYNEQFF; DNA: TGTGCCAGCATGAGGACAGCCTACAATGAGCAGTTCTTC; J: TRBJ2-1; D: -; V: TRBV2; size: once
CDR3: CASSPVVPENTGELFF; DNA: TGTGCCAGCAGCCCCGTGGTGCCAGAAAACACCGGGGAGCTGTTTTTT; J: TRBJ2-2; D: -; V: TRBV7-9; size: once
CDR3: CASSQTPGLAEYQETQYF; DNA: TGCGCCAGCAGCCAGACACCGGGACTAGCGGAGTACCAAGAGACCCAGTACTTC; J: TRBJ2-5; D: TRBD2; V: TRBV4-1; size: once
CDR3: CASNDRGRNGELFF; DNA: TGTGCCAGCAATGACAGGGGGCGGAACGGGGAGCTGTTTTTT; J: TRBJ2-2; D: TRBD1; V: TRBV6-1; size: -
CDR3: CSAPRETQYF; DNA: TGCAGTGCCCCTAGAGAGACCCAGTACTTC; J: TRBJ2-5; D: -; V: TRBV20-1; size: -
CDR3: CASSSAGRSGRSEQFF; DNA: TGTGCCAGCAGTTCCGCCGGGAGAAGCGGGAGAAGTGAGCAGTTCTTC; J: TRBJ2-1; D: TRBD2; V: TRBV28; size: -
CDR3: CASSLDGAVREQFF; DNA: TGTGCCAGCAGCTTAGACGGGGCGGTTCGTGAGCAGTTCTTC; J: TRBJ2-1; D: -; V: TRBV11-2; size: few
CDR3: CASSLGSEGNTIYF; DNA: TGCGCCAGCAGCTTGGGATCAGAGGGAAACACCATATATTTT; J: TRBJ1-3; D: -; V: TRBV5-1; size: -
CDR3: CASSLGQLAKNIQYF; DNA: TGTGCCAGTAGTTTGGGACAGCTAGCCAAAAACATTCAGTACTTC; J: TRBJ2-4; D: TRBD1; V: TRBV19; size: -
CDR3: CASSFLESDNEQFF; DNA: TGTGCCAGCAGTTTTTTGGAGTCGGACAATGAGCAGTTCTTC; J: TRBJ2-1; D: -; V: TRBV28; size: few
CDR3: CASRPGGGWIHGYTF; DNA: TGTGCCAGCAGACCTGGAGGGGGTTGGATTCATGGCTACACCTTC; J: TRBJ1-2; D: -; V: TRBV27; size: -
CDR3: CASSGLAGGSEQFF; DNA: TGTGCCAGCTCAGGACTAGCGGGTGGTTCGGAGCAGTTCTTC; J: TRBJ2-1; D: TRBD2; V: TRBV18; size: -
CDR3: CASSQYSYEQFF; DNA: TGTGCCAGCAGCCAATACAGCTATGAGCAGTTCTTC; J: TRBJ2-1; D: -; V: TRBV4-2; size: -
CDR3: CASSPQTSVIYEQYF; DNA: TGCGCCAGCAGCCCGCAGACTAGCGTGATCTACGAGCAGTACTTC; J: TRBJ2-7; D: TRBD2; V: TRBV5-1; size: few
CDR3: CSVLSDEQFF; DNA: TGCAGCGTTCTGTCTGATGAGCAGTTCTTC; J: TRBJ2-1; D: -; V: TRBV29-1; size: -
CDR3: CASSHDSGRATDTQYF; DNA: TGTGCCAGCAGCCACGATAGCGGGAGGGCCACAGATACGCAGTATTTT; J: TRBJ2-3; D: TRBD2; V: TRBV7-9; size: once
CDR3: CASSIIQGFNEKLFF; DNA: TGTGCCAGTAGTATCATACAGGGCTTTAATGAAAAACTGTTTTTT; J: TRBJ1-4; D: -; V: TRBV19; size: -
CDR3: CATSREAGGAYEQYF; DNA: TGTGCCACCAGCAGGGAAGCGGGAGGCGCCTACGAGCAGTACTTC; J: TRBJ2-7; D: TRBD2; V: TRBV15; size: medium-sized
CDR3: CASSPRRGTEAFF; DNA: TGTGCCAGCAGTCCACGACGGGGAACTGAAGCTTTCTTT; J: TRBJ1-1; D: -; V: TRBV2; size: -
CDR3: CASSLNGQRNTEAFF; DNA: TGTGCCAGCAGCTTAAATGGGCAGAGGAACACTGAAGCTTTCTTT; J: TRBJ1-1; D: -; V: TRBV7-3; size: -
CDR3: CASSEFRDSTRSPLHF; DNA: TGTGCCAGCAGCGAATTTCGGGACTCGACGAGGTCACCCCTCCACTTT; J: TRBJ1-6; D: -; V: TRBV2; size: -
CDR3: CASSWPPVLEPTYQETQYF; DNA: TGTGCCAGCAGCTGGCCCCCAGTTTTGGAACCAACGTACCAAGAGACCCAGTACTTC; J: TRBJ2-5; D: -; V: TRBV5-4; size: -
CDR3: CASSQDMGGSPRIQYF; DNA: TGCGCCAGCAGCCAAGATATGGGCGGGAGCCCACGCATTCAGTACTTC; J: TRBJ2-4; D: TRBD2; V: TRBV4-3; size: -
CDR3: CSVAGLLNAYNEQFF; DNA: TGCAGCGTCGCGGGACTATTAAACGCCTACAATGAGCAGTTCTTC; J: TRBJ2-1; D: TRBD2; V: TRBV29-1; size: -
CDR3: CSVWTAEADTF; DNA: TGCAGTGTATGGACAGCGGAAGCGGACACCTTC; J: TRBJ1-2; D: -; V: TRBV20-1; size: -
CDR3: CASSTDRPGGGYTF; DNA: TGTGCCAGCAGCACGGATCGGCCGGGAGGTGGCTACACCTTC; J: TRBJ1-2; D: -; V: TRBV6-6; size: -
CDR3: CASAPPLQVVTEAFF; DNA: TGCGCCAGCGCCCCTCCGTTGCAGGTGGTGACTGAAGCTTTCTTT; J: TRBJ1-1; D: -; V: TRBV23-1; size: -
CDR3: CASGLAQHPSTDTQYF; DNA: TGTGCTAGTGGTTTGGCACAACATCCTAGCACAGATACGCAGTATTTT; J: TRBJ2-3; D: -; V: TRBV12-5; size: -
CDR3: CASTSGGALQETQYF; DNA: TGCGCCAGCACGTCCGGGGGGGCCCTACAAGAGACCCAGTACTTC; J: TRBJ2-5; D: TRBD2; V: TRBV5-1; size: once
CDR3: CASSLRTVYGYTF; DNA: TGTGCCAGCAGCTTACGGACAGTCTATGGCTACACCTTC; J: TRBJ1-2; D: -; V: TRBV7-9; size: -